This T cell receptor (beta chain) was captured by sequencing in a study of T cell responses to AZD1222 COVID-19 vaccine. Study-wide points: The repertoires were collected only after the peak T cell response. Spike-specific TCR breadth and depth went up after people got two AZD1222 doses.

V was shortened by 5 bases and J by 4 bases, with 9 bases between the two germline ends. The germline V gene encodes CDR1 MNHEY and CDR2 SVGAGI. This CDR3 is 13 amino acids long. This clone showed up just a few times. Its matching antigen is unknown. Some second doses came at about 4 weeks and others at about 12 weeks; these were pooled. Sequencing was performed with immunoSEQ multiplex PCR; in TCRdb, only in-frame clones are kept and a portion is missing. Of approximately 210,000 clones listed, approximately 90% are singletons. Sequencing was performed on peripheral blood, taken 28 days after the second AZD1222 dose. The V and J genes are TRBV6-5 and TRBJ1-5, with D perhaps TRBD1 (6 bases). This clonotype was sampled from an adult who received the AZD1222 COVID-19 vaccine. CDR3 nucleotides: TGTGCCAGCAGTCCAGGGGCAAATCAGCCCCAGCATTTT. As protein: CASSPGANQPQHF.